The clone carrying this T cell receptor beta chain was seen a single time. These data originate in a study of blood T cell repertoires in COVID-19. About the study: Some COVID-19 samples were acute and others convalescent; all came from the United States, Italy and Spain. Sample material is recorded as cDNA or gDNA derived from T cells, B-cell-depleted T cells, or PBMCs.

Sequencing used immunoSEQ multiplex PCR; TCRdb keeps in-frame clones, though not all of them. The sample has a few hundred thousand clones, roughly 85% seen once; the top ten hold 1.5% to 2%. The sequenced material came from PBMCs or T cells enriched from blood (not recorded which). This sequence was found in a woman aged 45-59 years who had recovered from COVID-19.

Here the CDR3 reads CASSERGTGGGNTIYF. The CDR3 region has the DNA TGTGCCAGCAGCGAGAGGGGGACAGGGGGTGGAAACACCATATATTTT. The chain is built from TRBV9 and TRBJ1-3; 11 bases fit TRBD1. With V trimmed by 3 bases and J by 3 bases, 5 bases remained unmatched. Germline V gene data show CDR1 as SGDLS and CDR2 as YYNGEE. The CDR3 runs to 16 residues.